This TCR beta chain is from a study of identical twins. This clonotype was recorded many times. What it binds is not known. General study points: Among monozygotic twins, out-of-frame TCR alpha sharing exceeded what models predicted. The degree of excess twin sharing was weaker in beta out-of-frame sequences.

TCRdb passed the 5' RACE reads through MiXCR, listing each CDR3 protein once. The sample shows about 260,000 distinct CDR3 sequences, roughly 7% of them seen only once. This CDR3 region has 15 residues. Germline values: CDR1 LNHNV, CDR2 YYDKDF (reference sequence). V lost 9 bases, J lost 4 bases, and 10 bases stayed unmatched. These data were likewise used in another study, on yellow fever vaccine responses in identical twins. Per that paper: Twins showed a vaccine T cell response that reportedly seemed partly convergent, partly personalized.

The TCR sequence derives from a woman younger than 35 in good health. The rearrangement joins TRBV15 to TRBJ2-3, with TRBD2 identical over 10 bases. Sequenced sample: memory (CD45RO+) T cells sorted from blood. This CDR3 reads CATSLGLALADTQYF. The CDR3, as DNA: TGTGCCACGAGCCTGGGACTAGCGTTGGCAGATACGCAGTATTTT. The full variable domain, its missing parts supplied by reference TRBV15 and TRBJ2-3, is DAMVIQNPRYQVTQFGKPVTLSCSQTLNHNVMYWYQQKSSQAPKLLFHYYDKDFNNEADTPDNFQSRRPNTSFCFLDIRSPGLGDTAMYLCATSLGLALADTQYFGPGTRLTVL.